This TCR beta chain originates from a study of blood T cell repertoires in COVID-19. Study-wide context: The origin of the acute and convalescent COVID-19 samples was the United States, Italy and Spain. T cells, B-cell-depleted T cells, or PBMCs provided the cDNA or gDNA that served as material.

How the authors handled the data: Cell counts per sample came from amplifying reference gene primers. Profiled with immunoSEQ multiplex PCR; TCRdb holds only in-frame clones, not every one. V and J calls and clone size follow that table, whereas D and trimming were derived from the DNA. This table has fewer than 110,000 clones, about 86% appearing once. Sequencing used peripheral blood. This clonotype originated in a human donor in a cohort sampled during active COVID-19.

Here the CDR3 DNA reads TGCGCCAGCAGCCCGGGGGACAGGGCTTTTAATGAAAAACTGTTTTTT. It is translated as CASSPGDRAFNEKLFF. The genes are TRBV5-1 and TRBJ1-4; 9 bases map to TRBD1. V shed 4 bases, J shed 4 bases, and the junction held 8 bases outside the gene matches. Per germline, CDR1 SGHRS and CDR2 YFSETQ. The CDR3 consists of 16 residues.